This TCR beta chain was documented in a study of blood T cell repertoires in COVID-19. About the research overall: Samples taken during acute and convalescent COVID-19 were collected in the United States, Italy and Spain. T cells, B-cell-depleted T cells, or PBMCs supplied cDNA or gDNA.

The Seattle patients joined while their infection was active and were tracked longitudinally afterward. CDR1 is GTSNPN and CDR2 is SVGIG in the germline V gene (reference sequence). The CDR3 sequence is 12 residues long. J gave up 5 bases and V 3 bases, and 4 bases lay outside the gene matches. Sequencing used immunoSEQ multiplex PCR; TCRdb keeps in-frame clones, though not all of them. The sample has approximately 290,000 clones, approximately 90% seen once. The J gene is TRBJ2-7, the V gene TRBV30, with TRBD1 matching 7 bases. Sequenced: peripheral blood. The TCR comes from a woman in her 30s with COVID-19, enrolled during active disease. This CDR3 reads CAWRTGFHEQYF. Here the CDR3 DNA reads TGTGCCTGGAGGACAGGGTTCCACGAGCAGTACTTC.